These T cell receptor beta chains were read from a single sample in a study of CD8 T cells in Susac syndrome. TCRdb re-analysed the immunoSEQ multiplex PCR reads in MiXCR, keeping a single row per CDR3 protein. The sample lists about 150,000 distinct CDR3 sequences, approximately 95% occurring once. Source material: CD4+ T cells from PBMCs. The receptors here all came from a human donor with Susac syndrome. Both conserved end residues are part of each CDR3. Each record gives: D gene, V gene, CDR3 protein. The D gene is left open where the match is weak.

D: TRBD2; V: TRBV20-1; CDR3: CSALTSGGAKEQDTQYF
D: -; V: TRBV7-3; CDR3: CASSLNLGGPYNEQFF
D: -; V: TRBV24-1; CDR3: CATSDPAGGNEQFF
D: TRBD2; V: TRBV9; CDR3: CASSTRTSGGSTDTQYF
D: -; V: TRBV2; CDR3: CASRFLRGSYNEQFF
D: -; V: TRBV20-1; CDR3: CSARGQIGGELFF
D: -; V: TRBV9; CDR3: CASSVVQSNTEAFF
D: TRBD1; V: TRBV12-3/TRBV12-4; CDR3: CASSLSDRDIDTQYF
D: TRBD2; V: TRBV6-1; CDR3: CASSEATLLAGGHIQYF
D: TRBD1; V: TRBV6-2/TRBV6-3; CDR3: CASTGRQGAYNEQFF
D: -; V: TRBV2; CDR3: CASSLGHNQPQHF
D: -; V: TRBV5-1; CDR3: CASSSTGSSGNTIYF
D: -; V: TRBV18; CDR3: CASSPGTLGEQFF
D: -; V: TRBV7-9; CDR3: CASSLYGGETQYF
D: TRBD2; V: TRBV12-3/TRBV12-4; CDR3: CASMKAGGPYEQYF
D: -; V: TRBV20-1; CDR3: CSAAGSYYGYTF
D: -; V: TRBV9; CDR3: CASSVFPALQETQYF
D: -; V: TRBV12-3/TRBV12-4; CDR3: CASSRDIASSYNSPLHF
D: -; V: TRBV4-2; CDR3: CASSQEGRPTYEQYF
D: -; V: TRBV6-2/TRBV6-3; CDR3: CASSYGMGDSGANVLTF
D: -; V: TRBV29-1; CDR3: CSAADSREAFF
D: -; V: TRBV12-3/TRBV12-4; CDR3: CATGGRELFF
D: -; V: TRBV12-5; CDR3: CASGLLVDTQYF
D: -; V: TRBV5-4; CDR3: CASSQGSSYNSPLHF
D: -; V: TRBV29-1; CDR3: CSVGPGMNTEAFF
D: TRBD1; V: TRBV6-6; CDR3: CASSRQGKYEQYF
D: -; V: TRBV14; CDR3: CASSLGYSGANVLTF
D: -; V: TRBV5-1; CDR3: CASSLAAGPYEQYF
D: -; V: TRBV12-3/TRBV12-4; CDR3: CASSGDGPTIYF
D: -; V: TRBV9; CDR3: CASSVWGGPGTGELFF
D: TRBD2; V: TRBV9; CDR3: CASSLGSGGASEQFF
D: -; V: TRBV12-3/TRBV12-4; CDR3: CASRTRESGNTIYF
D: TRBD1; V: TRBV20-1; CDR3: CSAWDSVEKLFF
D: -; V: TRBV7-3; CDR3: CASSPQDQSLGTQYF
D: -; V: TRBV14; CDR3: CASSYAGPSGNEQFF
D: -; V: TRBV2; CDR3: CASTIQGGNEKLFF
D: TRBD2; V: TRBV5-1; CDR3: CASSIEGLGPNEQFF
D: -; V: TRBV5-6; CDR3: CASSGWTATNEKLFF
D: -; V: TRBV20-1; CDR3: CSASGPDEAFF
D: TRBD1; V: TRBV20-1; CDR3: CSAMPRQGINEAFF
D: -; V: TRBV4-1; CDR3: CASSQDKRSSGANVLTF
D: TRBD1; V: TRBV5-1; CDR3: CASSFGDRRENIQYF
D: -; V: TRBV11-2; CDR3: CASSRISLEGTQYF
D: -; V: TRBV19; CDR3: CASSIDTGSGNTIYF
D: -; V: TRBV4-1; CDR3: CASSQEPVYNEQFF
D: -; V: TRBV14; CDR3: CASSHQGRSPLHF
D: -; V: TRBV29-1; CDR3: CSVGTKRDQPQHF
D: -; V: TRBV5-6; CDR3: CASSLVQGGYEQYF
D: -; V: TRBV7-2; CDR3: CASSISSSGANVLTF
D: -; V: TRBV7-9; CDR3: CASDVLRSPLHF
D: -; V: TRBV21-1; CDR3: CASTPLAGGPSSYNEQFF
D: -; V: TRBV20-1; CDR3: CSARDARGAGRYEQYF
D: TRBD1; V: TRBV19; CDR3: CASRGSRDRAINEQFF
D: TRBD2; V: TRBV6-5; CDR3: CAAGGRETQYF
D: -; V: TRBV12-3/TRBV12-4; CDR3: CASSRTGGDTQYF
D: -; V: TRBV15; CDR3: CATSRAGTDHYYTGELFF
D: TRBD1; V: TRBV29-1; CDR3: CSARQGMNTEAFF